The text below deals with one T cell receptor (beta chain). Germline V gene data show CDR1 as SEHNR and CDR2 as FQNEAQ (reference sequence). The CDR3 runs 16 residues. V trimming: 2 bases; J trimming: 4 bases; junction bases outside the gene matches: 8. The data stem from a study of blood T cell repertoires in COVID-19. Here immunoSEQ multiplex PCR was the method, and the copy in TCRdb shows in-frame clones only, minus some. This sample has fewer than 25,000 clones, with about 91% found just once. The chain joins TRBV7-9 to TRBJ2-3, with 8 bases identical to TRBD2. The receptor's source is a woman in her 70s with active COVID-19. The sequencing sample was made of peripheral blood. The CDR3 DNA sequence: TGTGCCAGCAGCTTACCCCCGGGAGGGACCGCAGATACGCAGTATTTT. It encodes CASSLPPGGTADTQYF.